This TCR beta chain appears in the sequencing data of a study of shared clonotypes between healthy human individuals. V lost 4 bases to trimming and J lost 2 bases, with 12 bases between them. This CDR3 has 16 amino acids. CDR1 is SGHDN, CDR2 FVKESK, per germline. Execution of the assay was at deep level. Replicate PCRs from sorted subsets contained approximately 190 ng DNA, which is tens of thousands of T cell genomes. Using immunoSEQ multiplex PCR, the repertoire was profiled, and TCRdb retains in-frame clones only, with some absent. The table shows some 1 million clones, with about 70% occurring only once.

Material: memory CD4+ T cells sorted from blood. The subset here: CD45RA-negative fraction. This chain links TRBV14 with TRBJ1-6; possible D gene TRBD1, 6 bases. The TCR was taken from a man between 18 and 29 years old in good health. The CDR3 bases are TGTGCCAGCAGCCCTCGGGACAACCCCTATAATTCACCCCTCCACTTT. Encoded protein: CASSPRDNPYNSPLHF.